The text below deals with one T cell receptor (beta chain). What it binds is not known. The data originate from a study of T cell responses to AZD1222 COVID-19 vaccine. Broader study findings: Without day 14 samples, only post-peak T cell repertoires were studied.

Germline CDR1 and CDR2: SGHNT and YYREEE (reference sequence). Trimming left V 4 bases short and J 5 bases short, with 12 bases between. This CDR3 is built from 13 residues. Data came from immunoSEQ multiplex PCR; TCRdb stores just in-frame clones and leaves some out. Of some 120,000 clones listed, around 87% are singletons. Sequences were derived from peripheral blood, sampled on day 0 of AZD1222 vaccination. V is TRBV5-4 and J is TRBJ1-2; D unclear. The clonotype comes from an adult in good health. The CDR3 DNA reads TGTGCCAGCAGCGCGGACTCCCTATATGGCTACACCTTC. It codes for CASSADSLYGYTF.